The 14 T cell receptor beta chains listed next were all sequenced from one sample in a study of blood T cell repertoires in COVID-19. Profiling relied on immunoSEQ multiplex PCR, and the TCRdb table lists in-frame clones only, not all of them. The sample shows about 250,000 clones, over 65% of them seen only once. Source material: peripheral blood. Receptor source: a woman of 80 years or more with acute or convalescent COVID-19.

The chain is built from TRBV6-2 or TRBV6-3 and TRBJ2-2; 7 positions agree with TRBD1. The ends lost 2 bases at V and 0 bases at J; junction bases unmatched: 3. The CDR3 loop spans 16 amino acids. Germline loops: CDR1 MNHEY, CDR2 SVGEGT. The chain's CDR3 is CASSYPGTANTGELFF. The CDR3 DNA reads TGTGCCAGCAGTTACCCCGGGACAGCGAACACCGGGGAGCTGTTTTTT.

The CDR3 loop reads CASSRQGRNNSPLHF. DNA of the CDR3: TGTGCCAGCAGCCGACAGGGGCGAAATAATTCACCCCTCCACTTT. The J gene is TRBJ1-6, the V gene TRBV5-8; 8 nucleotides align to TRBD1. J gave up 5 bases and V 4 bases, and 5 bases lay outside the gene matches. This CDR3 spans 15 amino acids. Germline-derived CDR1 and CDR2 are SGHTS and YDEGEE.

The V gene is TRBV7-9, the J gene TRBJ2-7; 8 positions match TRBD1. Trimming cost V 4 bases and J 0 bases; bases outside gene matches: 8. This CDR3 is built from 16 residues. Per germline, CDR1 SEHNR and CDR2 FQNEAQ (reference sequence). The CDR3 DNA follows: TGTGCCAGCAGCTCCCACCAGGGGGCCCGCTCCTACGAGCAGTACTTC. It specifies CASSSHQGARSYEQYF. Full variable domain (missing parts from reference TRBV7-9 and TRBJ2-7): DTGVSQNPRHKITKRGQNVTFRCDPISEHNRLYWYRQTLGQGPEFLTYFQNEAQLEKSRLLSDRFSAERPKGSFSTLEIQRTEQGDSAMYLCASSSHQGARSYEQYFGPGTRLTVT.

A single count supports this clone. The V call is TRBV6-5, the J call TRBJ1-2; 8 nucleotides align to TRBD1. After removal of 6 bases from V and 2 bases from J, the junction contained 2 bases not matched to a gene. Germline values: CDR1 MNHEY, CDR2 SVGAGI. This CDR3 comprises 13 residues. In DNA, the CDR3 is TGTGCCAGCAGGCGGACAGGGAACTATGGCTACACCTTC. Encoded protein: CASRRTGNYGYTF.

This clone was recorded at least ten times. V gene TRBV4-3 combines with J gene TRBJ2-2; D may be TRBD1 (5 bases). Trimming took off 0 bases at V and 6 bases at J, with 17 bases between the two ends. The CDR3 extends over 17 amino acids. Germline V CDR1 and CDR2: LGHNA, YSLEER. The CDR3 coding sequence is TGCGCCAGCAGCCAAGATAGGGGCGCTCTTGGGGCCGGGGAGCTGTTTTTT. This sequence encodes CASSQDRGALGAGELFF.

The chain employs TRBV29-1 and TRBJ2-3, with D possibly TRBD2 on 5 matching bases. The CDR3 contains 12 residues. V lost 5 bases to trimming and J lost 5 bases, with 11 bases between them. The germline V gene has CDR1 SQVTM and CDR2 ANQGSEA. For the CDR3, the DNA is TGCAGCGTTCGGTTTGAGGGAGATACGCAGTATTTT. Protein sequence: CSVRFEGDTQYF.

The gene calls are TRBV6-5 and TRBJ1-2; 8 bases are a match to TRBD1. Germline CDR1 is MNHEY and CDR2 is SVGAGI. The CDR3 sequence is 13 residues long. V lost 6 bases to trimming and J lost 3 bases; unmatched junction nucleotides: 3. CDR3 sequence (DNA): TGTGCCAGCAGCGACAGGGGAGACTATGGCTACACCTTC. It yields the protein CASSDRGDYGYTF.

The chain combines TRBV19 with TRBJ1-1; D is perhaps TRBD1 (5 bases). The CDR3 is 17 amino acids. The V end lost 1 base, the J end lost 6 bases, and 21 bases lay between the germline ends. Germline CDR1 reads LNHDA; CDR2 reads SQIVND (reference sequence). CDR3 region: CASSIVGGSRSKAEAFF. Written as DNA, the CDR3 is TGTGCCAGTAGTATAGTTGGGGGGAGCAGAAGTAAAGCTGAAGCTTTCTTT. The whole variable domain, filled in from reference TRBV19 and TRBJ1-1, reads DGGITQSPKYLFRKEGQNVTLSCEQNLNHDAMYWYRQDPGQGLRLIYYSQIVNDFQKGDIAEGYSVSREKKESFPLTVTSAQKNPTAFYLCASSIVGGSRSKAEAFFGQGTRLTVV.

Details on this clone: Distinct nucleotide sequences in the sample also encode this CDR3. The CDR3 is CASSQVEGVTEAFF. The CDR3 DNA reads as TGTGCCAGCAGCCAAGTTGAGGGCGTCACTGAAGCTTTCTTT. The V and J genes are TRBV3-1 (or the pseudogene TRBV3-2) and TRBJ1-1; D not resolved. The CDR3 spans 14 residues. V was clipped by 1 base and J by 4 bases, with 10 bases between them. CDR1 and CDR2 from the germline V gene are LGHDT and YNNKEL (reference sequence).

The chain carries TRBV28 and TRBJ2-7; D call uncertain. Trimming left V 2 bases short and J 1 base short, with 12 bases between. Looked up from germline, CDR1 is MDHEN and CDR2 is SYDVKM. The CDR3 spans 15 residues. The CDR3 coding sequence is TGTGCCAGCAGTTTACCCTCTCACCAGTCCTACGAGCAGTACTTC. Encoded protein: CASSLPSHQSYEQYF.

The chain employs TRBV3-1 (or the pseudogene TRBV3-2) and TRBJ2-4, with TRBD2 identical over 8 bases. Germline loops: CDR1 LGHDT, CDR2 YNNKEL (reference sequence). Losses at the gene ends were 4 bases for V and 0 bases for J; bases not matched to a gene: 14. The CDR3 is made up of 19 amino acids. CDR3 sequence: CASSPSGGHGVLAKNIQYF. CDR3 sequence (DNA): TGTGCCAGCAGCCCGAGCGGGGGCCACGGTGTTCTAGCCAAAAACATTCAGTACTTC.

This clone showed up many times. The chain combines TRBV4-1 with TRBJ1-5; the D gene is possibly TRBD1 (6 bases). CDR3 length equals 17 residues. V was clipped by 0 bases and J by 6 bases, with 18 bases between them. Per the germline V gene, CDR1 is MGHRA and CDR2 is YSYEKL. CDR3 sequence reads: CASSQDGTIAGGQPQHF. As DNA, the CDR3 is TGCGCCAGCAGCCAAGATGGGACAATAGCTGGTGGTCAGCCCCAGCATTTT.

This chain joins TRBV30 and TRBJ2-7; the match to TRBD2 covers 7 bases. J gave up 2 bases and V 1 base, and 8 bases lay outside the gene matches. Germline CDR1 and CDR2: GTSNPN and SVGIG (reference sequence). This CDR3 comprises 15 residues. The CDR3, as DNA: TGTGCCTGGAGTGCGGTAGCGGGTGGGACCTACGAGCAGTACTTC. Translation: CAWSAVAGGTYEQYF.

The chain links TRBV9 to TRBJ1-2, with 11 positions matching TRBD1. The V segment lost 0 bases and the J segment 8 bases; nucleotides outside the gene matches: 9. The CDR3 extends over 16 amino acids. Germline CDR1 and CDR2: SGDLS and YYNGEE. DNA for the CDR3: TGTGCCAGCAGCGTAGGATCCTGGGACAGGGGGGAAGGCTACACCTTC. This gives the protein CASSVGSWDRGEGYTF.